The subject of this entry is one T cell receptor beta chain. In the original workflow: Junction-only immunoSEQ sequences carried no quality scores, so filtering differed. Libraries were prepared by immunoSEQ multiplex PCR; TCRdb keeps only in-frame clonotypes and omits some of them. V, J and clone size are taken as reported in that table, and D and trimming were inferred from the DNA itself. The table records about 680,000 clones, about 74% of them present only once. The data originate from a study of shared clonotypes between healthy human individuals. Germline values: CDR1 SNHLY, CDR2 FYNNEI. This CDR3 region has 15 residues. Losses at the gene ends were 5 bases for V and 8 bases for J; bases not matched to a gene: 5.

The gene calls are TRBV2 and TRBJ2-1; 14 nucleotides match TRBD2. The TCR was taken from a woman younger than 45 in good health. Sample: memory CD4+ T cells sorted from blood. Subset: CD45RA-negative fraction. CDR3 amino acids: CASSLGLAGGYEQFF. In DNA, the CDR3 is TGTGCCAGCAGTCTAGGACTAGCGGGAGGCTATGAGCAGTTCTTC.